This T cell receptor (beta chain) was observed in a study of monozygotic twins with cystic fibrosis. About the study: With roughly 16 PCR cycles, barcoded libraries came from three micrograms of fragmented DNA.

Worth noting for this clone: No antigen is known for it.

Using immunoSEQ multiplex PCR, the repertoire was profiled, and TCRdb retains in-frame clones only, with some absent. The data show more than 30,000 clones, roughly 97% seen once. Findings and caveats of the study: J usage was most co-twin-similar in 8 of 16 pairs, V in 13. No link emerged between shared CDR3 counts and age, concordance or severity.

The sequence derives from a girl aged 2 to 9 with cystic fibrosis. Material: blood.

DNA for the CDR3: TGTGCCAGCAGTCGAGGTGTGGCTAATGAAAAACTGTTTTTT. Its translation: CASSRGVANEKLFF. The V call is TRBV25-1, the J call TRBJ1-4; D gene unclear. CDR3 length equals 14 residues. Between the trimmed V and J ends, which lost 5 bases and 3 bases, there was a span of 10 bases. CDR1 is MGHDK, CDR2 SYGVNS, per germline. Full variable domain (missing parts from reference TRBV25-1 and TRBJ1-4): EADIYQTPRYLVIGTGKKITLECSQTMGHDKMYWYQQDPGMELHLIHYSYGVNSTEKGDLSSESTVSRIRTEHFPLTLESARPSHTSQYLCASSRGVANEKLFFGSGTQLSVL.